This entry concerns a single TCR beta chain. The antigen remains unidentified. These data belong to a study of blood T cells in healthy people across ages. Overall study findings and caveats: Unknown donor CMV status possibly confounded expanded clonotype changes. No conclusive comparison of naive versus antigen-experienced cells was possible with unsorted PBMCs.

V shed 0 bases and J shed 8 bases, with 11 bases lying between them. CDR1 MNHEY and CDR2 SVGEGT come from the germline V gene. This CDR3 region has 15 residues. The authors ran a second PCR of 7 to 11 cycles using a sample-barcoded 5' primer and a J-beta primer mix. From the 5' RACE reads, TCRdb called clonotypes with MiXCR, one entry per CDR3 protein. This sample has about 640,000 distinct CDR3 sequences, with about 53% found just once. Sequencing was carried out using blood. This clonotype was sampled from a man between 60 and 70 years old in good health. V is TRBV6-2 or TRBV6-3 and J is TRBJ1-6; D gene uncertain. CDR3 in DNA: TGTGCCAGCAGTTACTCCGAGGGCGGCTATTCACCCCTCCACTTT. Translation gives CASSYSEGGYSPLHF.